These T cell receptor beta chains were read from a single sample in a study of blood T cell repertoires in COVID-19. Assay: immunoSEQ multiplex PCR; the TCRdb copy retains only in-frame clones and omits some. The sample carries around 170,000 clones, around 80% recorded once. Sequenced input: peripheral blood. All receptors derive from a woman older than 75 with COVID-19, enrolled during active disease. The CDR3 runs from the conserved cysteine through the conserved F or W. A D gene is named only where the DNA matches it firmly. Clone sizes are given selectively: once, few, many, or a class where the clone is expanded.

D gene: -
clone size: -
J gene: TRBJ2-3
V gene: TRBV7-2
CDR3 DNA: TGTGCCAGCAGCTTTTCCCAAGATACGCAGTATTTT
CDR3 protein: CASSFSQDTQYF

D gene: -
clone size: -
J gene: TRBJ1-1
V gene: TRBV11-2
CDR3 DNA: TGTGCCAGCAGAAGGACAGACCGAATGAACACTGAAGCTTTCTTT
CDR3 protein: CASRRTDRMNTEAFF

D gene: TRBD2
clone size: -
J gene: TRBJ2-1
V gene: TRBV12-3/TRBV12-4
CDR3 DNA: TGTGCCAGCAGGAATCTAGCGGGACAGGAGCAGTTCTTC
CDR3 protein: CASRNLAGQEQFF

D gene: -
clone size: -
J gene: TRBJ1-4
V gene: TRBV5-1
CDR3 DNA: TGCGCCAGCAGCTCGACAGGCGCAACTAATGAAAAACTGTTTTTT
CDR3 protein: CASSSTGATNEKLFF

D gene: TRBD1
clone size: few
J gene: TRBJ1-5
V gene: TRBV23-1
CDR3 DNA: TGCGCCAGCAGTCAATGGACAGGGGGCAATCAGCCCCAGCATTTT
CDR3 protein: CASSQWTGGNQPQHF

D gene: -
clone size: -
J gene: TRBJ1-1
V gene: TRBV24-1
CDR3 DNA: TGTGCCACCAGTGAGTCATCTACAGGGTGGGGGGCTTTCTTT
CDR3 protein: CATSESSTGWGAFF

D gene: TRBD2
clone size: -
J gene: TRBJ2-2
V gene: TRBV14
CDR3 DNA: TGTGCCAGCAGCGACGGACTAGCCTTCGGGGAGCTGTTTTTT
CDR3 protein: CASSDGLAFGELFF

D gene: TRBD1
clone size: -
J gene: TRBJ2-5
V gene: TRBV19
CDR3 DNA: TGTGCCAGTAGTCCCGAGGGGGCAGAGACCCAGTACTTC
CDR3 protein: CASSPEGAETQYF

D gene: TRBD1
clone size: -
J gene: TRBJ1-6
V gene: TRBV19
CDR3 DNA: TGTGCCAGTAGTATTCTACAGGGGGCCAGCAATTCACCCCTCCACTTT
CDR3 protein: CASSILQGASNSPLHF

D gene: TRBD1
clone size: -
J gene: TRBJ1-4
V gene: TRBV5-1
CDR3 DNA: TGCGCCAGCAGCTTGGGACAGGGGCTAACTAATGAAAAACTGTTTTTT
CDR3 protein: CASSLGQGLTNEKLFF

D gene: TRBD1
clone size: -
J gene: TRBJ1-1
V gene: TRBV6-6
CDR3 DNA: TGTGCCAGCAGTTATGGACAGGGGCTGAACACTGAAGCTTTCTTT
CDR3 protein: CASSYGQGLNTEAFF

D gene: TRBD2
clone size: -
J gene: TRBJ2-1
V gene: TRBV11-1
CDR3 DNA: TGTGCCAGCAGCTTAGACGGGGGGGTGTCGTACAATGAGCAGTTCTTC
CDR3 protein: CASSLDGGVSYNEQFF

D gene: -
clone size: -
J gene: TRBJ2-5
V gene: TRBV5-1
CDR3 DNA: TGCGCCAGCAGCTTTCATACCGGGACCCAGTACTTC
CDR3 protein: CASSFHTGTQYF

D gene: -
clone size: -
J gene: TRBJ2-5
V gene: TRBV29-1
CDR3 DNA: TGCAGCGCTTCCGGACTACCCCAGGAGACCCAGTACTTC
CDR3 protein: CSASGLPQETQYF

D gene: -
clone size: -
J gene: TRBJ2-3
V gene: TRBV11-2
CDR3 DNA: TGTGCCAGCAGCTTAGGCCAGAGCACAGATACGCAGTATTTT
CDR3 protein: CASSLGQSTDTQYF

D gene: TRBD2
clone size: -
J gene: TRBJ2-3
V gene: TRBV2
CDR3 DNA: TGTGCCAGCAGTTCCGGACTAGCCTCCTCTAGCACAGATACGCAGTATTTT
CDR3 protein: CASSSGLASSSTDTQYF

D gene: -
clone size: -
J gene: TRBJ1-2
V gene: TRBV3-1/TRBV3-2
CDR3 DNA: TGTGCCAGCAGCCAAGGTCTGTGGGCAGGGGATGGCTACACCTTC
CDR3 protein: CASSQGLWAGDGYTF

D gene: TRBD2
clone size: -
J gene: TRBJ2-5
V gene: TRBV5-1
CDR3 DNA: TGCGCCAGCTCACGGTTTAGCGGGACGGGTAGGGAGACCCAGTACTTC
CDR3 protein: CASSRFSGTGRETQYF

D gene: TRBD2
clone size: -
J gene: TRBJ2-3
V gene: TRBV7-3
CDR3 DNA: TGTGCCAGCAGCTCCGGACTAGCGGGCGGCACAGATACGCAGTATTTT
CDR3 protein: CASSSGLAGGTDTQYF

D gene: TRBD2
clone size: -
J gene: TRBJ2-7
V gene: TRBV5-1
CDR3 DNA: TGCGCCAGCAGCTTGGGACTAGCGGGAGGCATGCTCACCTACGAGCAGTACTTC
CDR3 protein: CASSLGLAGGMLTYEQYF

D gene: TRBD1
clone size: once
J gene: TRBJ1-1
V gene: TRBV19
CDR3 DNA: TGTGCCAGTAGTAGGGACAGAAACACTGAAGCTTTCTTT
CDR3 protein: CASSRDRNTEAFF

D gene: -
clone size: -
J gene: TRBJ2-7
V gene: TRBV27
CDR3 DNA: TGTGCCAGCAGTGCCCGCAGTGGGGCGCACTACGAGCAGTACTTC
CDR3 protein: CASSARSGAHYEQYF

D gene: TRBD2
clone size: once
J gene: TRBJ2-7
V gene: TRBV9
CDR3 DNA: TGTGCCAGCAGCGTCTCTAGCGGATCCTACGAGCAGTACTTC
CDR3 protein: CASSVSSGSYEQYF

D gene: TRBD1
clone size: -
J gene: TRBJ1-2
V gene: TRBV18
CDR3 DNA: TGTGCCAGCTCAGACCGACAGGGGAATAACTATGGCTACACCTTC
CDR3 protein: CASSDRQGNNYGYTF

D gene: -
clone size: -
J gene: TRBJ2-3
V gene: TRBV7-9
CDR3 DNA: TGTGCCAGCAGCTTACGGGTAGATACGCAGTATTTT
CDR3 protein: CASSLRVDTQYF

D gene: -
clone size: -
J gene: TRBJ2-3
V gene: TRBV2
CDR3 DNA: TGTGCCAGCAGTGGGGCCACAGATACGCAGTATTTT
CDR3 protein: CASSGATDTQYF

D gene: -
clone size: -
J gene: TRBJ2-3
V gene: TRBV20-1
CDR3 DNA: TGCAGTGCTAGAGACGGACAGCGTCAGTATTTT
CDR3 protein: CSARDGQRQYF

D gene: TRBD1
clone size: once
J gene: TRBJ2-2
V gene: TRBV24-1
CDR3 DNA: TGTGCCACCAGCAAAGGGGGCTCCTACACCGGGGAGCTGTTTTTT
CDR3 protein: CATSKGGSYTGELFF

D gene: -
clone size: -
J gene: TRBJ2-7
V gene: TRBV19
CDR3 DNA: TGTGCCAGTAGTAGAGGTGTGGGGGCGCAGTACGAGCAGTACTTC
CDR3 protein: CASSRGVGAQYEQYF

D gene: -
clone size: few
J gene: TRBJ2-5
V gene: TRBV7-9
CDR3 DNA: TGTGCCAGCAGCTTAGAAGCGGAGAGGTGGGGTCAAGAGACCCAGTACTTC
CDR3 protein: CASSLEAERWGQETQYF

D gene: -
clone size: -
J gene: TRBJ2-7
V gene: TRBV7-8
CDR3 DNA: TGTGCCAGCAGCCCCTATGACAGCTCCTACGAGCAGTACTTC
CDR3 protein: CASSPYDSSYEQYF

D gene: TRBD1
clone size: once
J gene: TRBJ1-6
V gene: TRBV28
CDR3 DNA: TGTGCCAGCAGTTTAAGGGGGCTGAATTCACCCCTCCACTTT
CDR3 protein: CASSLRGLNSPLHF

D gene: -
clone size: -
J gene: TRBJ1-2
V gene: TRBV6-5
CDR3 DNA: TGTGCCAGCAGTTATGGGTGGGCGGGGAGCGGCTACACCTTC
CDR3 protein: CASSYGWAGSGYTF

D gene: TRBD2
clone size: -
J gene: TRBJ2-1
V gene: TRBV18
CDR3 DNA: TGTGCCAGCTCACCACCGAGCGGGGAGAATGAGCAGTTCTTC
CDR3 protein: CASSPPSGENEQFF

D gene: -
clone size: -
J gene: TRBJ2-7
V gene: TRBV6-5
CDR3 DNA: TGTGCCAGCAAACCGGGACATAGGGCCTACGAGCAGTACTTC
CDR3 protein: CASKPGHRAYEQYF

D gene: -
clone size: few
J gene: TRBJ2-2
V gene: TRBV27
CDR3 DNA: TGTGCCAGCAGTTTAAGAACATTCAACACCGGGGAGCTGTTTTTT
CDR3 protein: CASSLRTFNTGELFF

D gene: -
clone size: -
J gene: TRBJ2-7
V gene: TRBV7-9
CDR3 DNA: TGTGCCAGCAGCTTAGGACAGGGACTCTACGAGCAGTACTTC
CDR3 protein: CASSLGQGLYEQYF

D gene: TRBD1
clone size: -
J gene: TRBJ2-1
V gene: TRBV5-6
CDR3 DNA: TGTGCCAGCAGTTTAATCCCGGGACAGGGGATCAATGAGCAGTTCTTC
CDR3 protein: CASSLIPGQGINEQFF

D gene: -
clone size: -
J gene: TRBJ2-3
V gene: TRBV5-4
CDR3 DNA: TGTGCCAGCAGCTTGGACAGCAGTGGTACAGATACGCAGTATTTT
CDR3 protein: CASSLDSSGTDTQYF

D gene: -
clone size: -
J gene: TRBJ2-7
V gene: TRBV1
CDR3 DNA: TGCACCAGCAGCCAAGAGGGTCCTGGCAAGCGCCTGTCGTACGAGCAGTACTTC
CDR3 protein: CTSSQEGPGKRLSYEQYF

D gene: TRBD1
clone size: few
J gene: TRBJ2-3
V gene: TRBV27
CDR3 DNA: TGTGCCAGCAGTTCGACAGGGGGCACAGATACGCAGTATTTT
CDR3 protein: CASSSTGGTDTQYF

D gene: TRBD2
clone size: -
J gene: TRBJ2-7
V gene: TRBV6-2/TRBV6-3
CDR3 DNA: TGTGCCAGCAGTTTCGGACTAGCGGGTCCGTACGAGCAGTACTTC
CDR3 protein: CASSFGLAGPYEQYF

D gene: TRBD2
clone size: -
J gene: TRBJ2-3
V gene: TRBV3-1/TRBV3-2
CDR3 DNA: TGTGCCAGCAGCCAAGTACGGGCGGGGGAACCCACAGATACGCAGTATTTT
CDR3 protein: CASSQVRAGEPTDTQYF

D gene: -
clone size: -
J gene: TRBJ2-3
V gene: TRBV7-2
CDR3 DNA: TGTGCCAGCAGCTTAGCGGTCGGGGACACAGATACGCAGTATTTT
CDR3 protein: CASSLAVGDTDTQYF

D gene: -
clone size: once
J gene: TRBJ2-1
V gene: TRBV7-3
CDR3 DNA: TGTGCCAGCAGCTTAAGGCCCTACAATGAGCAGTTCTTC
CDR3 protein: CASSLRPYNEQFF

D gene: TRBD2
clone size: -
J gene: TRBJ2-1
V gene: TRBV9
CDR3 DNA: TGTGCCAGCAGCGTGGGCGGGGGGGCCTCGGTTGAGCAGTTCTTC
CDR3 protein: CASSVGGGASVEQFF

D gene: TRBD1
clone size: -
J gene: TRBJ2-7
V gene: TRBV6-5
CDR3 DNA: TGTGCCAGCATCACTACAGGGGGCGAGCAGTACTTC
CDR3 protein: CASITTGGEQYF

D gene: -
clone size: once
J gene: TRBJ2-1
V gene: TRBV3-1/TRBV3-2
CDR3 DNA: TGTGCCAGCAGCCAAGATCCAGACAGGTACAATGAGCAGTTCTTC
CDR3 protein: CASSQDPDRYNEQFF

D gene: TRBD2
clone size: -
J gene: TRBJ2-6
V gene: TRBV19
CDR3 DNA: TGTGCCAGTAGTATGGGTAGCGGGGGTCCTGGGGCCAACGTCCTGACTTTC
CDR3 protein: CASSMGSGGPGANVLTF

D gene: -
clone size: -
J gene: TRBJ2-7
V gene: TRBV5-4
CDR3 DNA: TGTGCCAGCAGCTCTGCGGCGGGATCTAACTCCTACGAGCAGTACTTC
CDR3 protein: CASSSAAGSNSYEQYF

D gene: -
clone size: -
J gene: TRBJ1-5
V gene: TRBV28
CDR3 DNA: TGTGCCAGCAGTTTCCAGGGCAGGGCGAGCAATCAGCCCCAGCATTTT
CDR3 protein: CASSFQGRASNQPQHF